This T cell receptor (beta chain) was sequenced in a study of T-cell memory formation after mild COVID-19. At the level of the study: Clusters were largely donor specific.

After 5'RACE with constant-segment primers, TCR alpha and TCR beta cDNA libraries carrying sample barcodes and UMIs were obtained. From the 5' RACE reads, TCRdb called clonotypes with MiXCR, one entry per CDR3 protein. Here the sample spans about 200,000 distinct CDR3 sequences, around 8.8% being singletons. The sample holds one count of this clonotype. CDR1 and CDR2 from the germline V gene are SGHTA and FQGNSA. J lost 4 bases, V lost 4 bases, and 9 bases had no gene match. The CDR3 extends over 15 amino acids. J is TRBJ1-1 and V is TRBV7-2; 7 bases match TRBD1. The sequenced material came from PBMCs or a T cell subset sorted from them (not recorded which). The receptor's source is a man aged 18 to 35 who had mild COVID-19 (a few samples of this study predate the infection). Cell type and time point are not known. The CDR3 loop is CASSSTRQGATEAFF. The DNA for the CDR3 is TGTGCCAGCAGCTCTACACGACAGGGAGCCACTGAAGCTTTCTTT.